Below are 20 T cell receptor beta chains sequenced from a single sample in a study of cytomegalovirus exposure and HLA in healthy donors. Primers included in the PCR were 60 Vbeta and 13 Jbeta primers. Only in-frame clones appear in the TCRdb table, and some are missing; sequencing was by immunoSEQ multiplex PCR. The table has 120,000 to 150,000 clones, over 60% seen once. The sequencing input was PBMCs. The receptors were sampled from a male donor in good health and CMV-seronegative.

V gene TRBV4-1 combines with J gene TRBJ2-7, with 7 bases aligning to TRBD1. The V gene end was trimmed by 2 bases and the J gene end by 2 bases; junction bases not matched to a gene: 6. From germline, CDR1 is MGHRA and CDR2 YSYEKL. The length of the CDR3 is 15 residues. For the CDR3, the DNA is TGCGCCAGCAGCCAAAGGGACAGTTCTCCCTACGAGCAGTACTTC. Translated, it gives CASSQRDSSPYEQYF.

The chain links TRBV6-5 to TRBJ2-7, with 7 nucleotides matching TRBD1. Trimming at V came to 5 bases and at J to 3 bases, leaving 7 bases not matched to a gene. Germline-derived CDR1 and CDR2 are MNHEY and SVGAGI. The CDR3 is 14 residues long. This CDR3 is CASSPQGQNYEQYF. The CDR3 region has the DNA TGTGCCAGCAGTCCGCAGGGACAGAACTACGAGCAGTACTTC.

In the case of this clone: Compared with germline, one end of the junction differs, possibly owing to a read error. This chain links TRBV7-9 with TRBJ2-7; weak D call: TRBD1 (6 bases). CDR1 is SEHNR, CDR2 FQNEAQ, per germline (reference sequence). The CDR3 sequence is 15 residues long. In nucleotides, the CDR3 is TGTTCCAGCAGCTCGAAAGGGACACCATCCTACGAGCAGTACTTC. Its translation: CSSSSKGTPSYEQYF.

This chain connects TRBV29-1 to TRBJ2-5; 8 positions agree with TRBD1. This CDR3 contains 15 residues. CDR1 is SQVTM, CDR2 ANQGSEA, per germline. The CDR3: CTILQDAGGSSAQYF. For the CDR3, the DNA is TGCACCATCCTCCAGGATGCAGGGGGCAGTTCGGCCCAGTACTTC.

The rearrangement uses TRBV4-3 and TRBJ2-1, with D possibly TRBD1 on 6 matching bases. Germline assignment: CDR1 LGHNA and CDR2 YSLEER. This CDR3 is built from 16 residues. V was shortened by 0 bases and J by 5 bases, with 14 bases between the two germline ends. In DNA form, the CDR3 reads TGCGCCAGCAGCCAAGAGAGGTGGACAGCGGACAATGAGCAGTTCTTC. Protein: CASSQERWTADNEQFF.

This clone was counted between two and nine times. V is TRBV6-6 and J is TRBJ1-3; D might be TRBD1 (6 bases). Germline CDR1 and CDR2: MNHNY and SVGAGI (reference sequence). The V and J ends lost 7 bases and 0 bases respectively, with 16 bases between them. This CDR3 has 16 residues. The CDR3 here is CASIKAGADSGNTIYF. The CDR3 nucleotides read TGTGCCAGCATTAAAGCAGGGGCCGACTCTGGAAACACCATATATTTT.

This sequence joins TRBV30 and TRBJ1-2, with 7 positions matching TRBD1. This CDR3 is built from 13 residues. Per germline, CDR1 GTSNPN and CDR2 SVGIG (reference sequence). The J segment lost 4 bases and the V segment lost 1 base, leaving 3 bases of the junction unmatched. As DNA, the CDR3 is TGTGCCTGGAGTGGAACAGGGGCCTATGGCTACACCTTC. Protein product: CAWSGTGAYGYTF.

The CDR3 protein is CASGLDFSQGYYNSPLHF. CDR3 sequence (DNA): TGTGCTAGTGGTTTGGATTTTTCCCAGGGCTACTATAATTCACCCCTCCACTTT. The chain is built from TRBV12-5 and TRBJ1-6, with D tentatively TRBD1 (5 bases). V was trimmed by 1 base and J by 3 bases, leaving 16 bases between them. The CDR3 contains 18 residues. Germline lookup yields CDR1 LGHNT and CDR2 FRNRAP.

The sample holds one count of this clone. This sequence joins TRBV5-5 and TRBJ2-2; D is undetermined. This CDR3 is 16 amino acids long. Germline-derived CDR1 and CDR2 are SGHKS and YYEKEE (reference sequence). Trimming stripped 0 bases from V and 0 bases from J, with 9 bases between. CDR3 residues: CASSLVLGANTGELFF. The CDR3 region has the DNA TGTGCCAGCAGCTTGGTGCTGGGCGCGAACACCGGGGAGCTGTTTTTT. Full variable domain (outside the CDR3, taken from reference TRBV5-5 and TRBJ2-2): DAGVTQSPTHLIKTRGQQVTLRCSPISGHKSVSWYQQVLGQGPQFIFQYYEKEERGRGNFPDRFSARQFPNYSSELNVNALLLGDSALYLCASSLVLGANTGELFFGEGSRLTVL.

The V and J genes are TRBV11-2 and TRBJ2-2; D is perhaps TRBD2 (7 bases). Germline loops: CDR1 SGHAT, CDR2 FQNNGV. The CDR3 length is 19 residues. V lost 4 bases and J lost 0, with 21 bases in between. Here the CDR3 DNA reads TGTGCCAGCAGCTGGGGAGGGGGAGGTGGGCGGTCGAACACCGGGGAGCTGTTTTTT. It codes for CASSWGGGGGRSNTGELFF.

V is TRBV27 and J is TRBJ2-4; TRBD2 might be the D (6 bases). The CDR3 consists of 14 residues. The germline gives CDR1 MNHEY, CDR2 SMNVEV (reference sequence). V dropped 3 bases and J dropped 8 bases, with 14 bases sitting between them. The CDR3 DNA follows: TGTGCCAGCAGTTTTAAGCTCCGCGGGGACATTCAGTACTTC. Encoded protein: CASSFKLRGDIQYF.

Only one count was recorded for this clone. V and J are TRBV7-8 and TRBJ1-2, with 8 bases fitting TRBD1. Losses at the gene ends were 4 bases for V and 2 bases for J; bases not matched to a gene: 6. CDR3 length: 15 residues. The V gene's germline CDR1 is SGHVS and CDR2 FQNEAQ. DNA for the CDR3: TGTGCCAGCAGCTCAAAACAGGGGGGGAACTATGGCTACACCTTC. Its protein is CASSSKQGGNYGYTF.

Only a few counts were recorded for this clone. J is TRBJ2-2 and V is TRBV29-1, with 7 bases identical to TRBD1. Germline assignment: CDR1 SQVTM and CDR2 ANQGSEA. Trimming removed 3 bases from V and 5 bases from J; junction bases left unmatched: 6. The CDR3 runs to 14 residues. CDR3 in DNA: TGCAGCGTTGACAGGGGGTCAACAACCGGGGAGCTGTTTTTT. Protein product: CSVDRGSTTGELFF.

J is TRBJ2-5 and V is TRBV18; a possible D gene is TRBD2 (6 bases). Germline assignment: CDR1 KGHSH and CDR2 LQKENI. This CDR3 contains 13 residues. The germline V and J ends were trimmed by 3 bases and 11 bases, with 16 bases remaining between them. CDR3 protein: CASSPGTPGEQYF. CDR3 nucleotides: TGTGCCAGCTCACCCGGGACTCCGGGGGAGCAGTACTTC.

The chain recombines TRBV7-2 with TRBJ1-2, with TRBD1 as a possible D gene (5 bases). Germline V lookup: CDR1 SGHTA, CDR2 FQGNSA. The CDR3 is made up of 14 amino acids. Trimming cost V 1 base and J 4 bases, with 10 bases left between them. CDR3 nucleotides: TGTGCCAGCAGCTTAGGCAGGCAGGGCTATGGCTACACCTTC. It specifies CASSLGRQGYGYTF.

The genes are TRBV2 and TRBJ2-1; 8 bases are shared with TRBD2. Germline-derived CDR1 and CDR2 are SNHLY and FYNNEI. Trimming removed 6 bases from V and 6 bases from J; junction bases left unmatched: 13. The CDR3 loop spans 16 amino acids. CDR3 residues: CASSPLGAGVGNEQFF. CDR3 DNA sequence: TGTGCCAGCAGCCCTTTGGGAGCGGGAGTGGGCAATGAGCAGTTCTTC.

The gene calls are TRBV7-7 and TRBJ2-2, with TRBD2 identical over 7 bases. CDR1 SSHAT and CDR2 FNYEAQ come from the germline V gene (reference sequence). V was pared by 5 bases and J by 0 bases, with 6 bases of the junction left unmatched. There are 16 residues in the CDR3. This CDR3 is CASSPVLAANTGELFF. CDR3 coding DNA: TGTGCCAGCAGCCCAGTCCTAGCGGCGAACACCGGGGAGCTGTTTTTT.

This chain uses TRBV4-1 with TRBJ2-3; D gene ambiguous. V was trimmed by 0 bases and J by 5 bases, leaving 9 bases between them. Germline lookup yields CDR1 MGHRA and CDR2 YSYEKL. This CDR3 is 14 amino acids long. CDR3 nucleotides: TGCGCCAGCAGCCAAGAAACAGTGGGAGATACGCAGTATTTT. This encodes CASSQETVGDTQYF.

The sample holds a few counts of this clone. The J gene is TRBJ2-5, the V gene TRBV5-1; 14 bases are shared with TRBD2. This CDR3 is 16 amino acids long. Germline-derived CDR1 and CDR2 are SGHRS and YFSETQ. Germline trimming cut 4 bases from V and 1 base from J; bases unmatched to any gene: 3. CDR3 sequence reads: CASSPGTSGGQETQYF. CDR3 nucleotide sequence: TGCGCCAGCAGCCCGGGGACTAGCGGGGGCCAAGAGACCCAGTACTTC.

The J gene is TRBJ1-1, the V gene TRBV7-8, with D possibly TRBD1 on 5 matching bases. The ends were cut back, 0 bases at V and 1 base at J, with 6 bases in the middle. Germline CDR1 reads SGHVS; CDR2 reads FQNEAQ. CDR3 length: 14 amino acids. The CDR3 loop is CASSLAGGNTEAFF. CDR3 bases: TGTGCCAGCAGCTTAGCGGGGGGGAACACTGAAGCTTTCTTT.